This is a list of T cell receptor beta chains from one sample in a study of blood T cell repertoires in COVID-19. Repertoires were generated with immunoSEQ multiplex PCR, while TCRdb's copy carries only in-frame clones and drops some. The table has a few hundred thousand clones, roughly 80% seen once; the top ten hold 7.5% to 10%. Sequencing was carried out using peripheral blood. Every receptor here comes from a man of 80 years or more with acute or convalescent COVID-19. Both conserved end residues are part of each CDR3. The D gene is left open where the match is weak. Part of the rows lack a size; the others show once, few, many or a class for expanded clones.

j_call | clone_size | v_call | cdr3_length | d_call | cdr3_nt | cdr3_aa
TRBJ1-5 | . | TRBV28 | 13 | . | TGTGCCAGCAGTTTGGGGGGGAAACAGCCCCAGCATTTT | CASSLGGKQPQHF
TRBJ1-3 | . | TRBV24-1 | 15 | . | TGTGCCACCAGTGATAACAGGGTGCCGGGAAACACCATATATTTT | CATSDNRVPGNTIYF
TRBJ1-4 | . | TRBV5-1 | 14 | . | TGCGCCAGCACCCGGGGGACCCTTAATGAAAAACTGTTTTTT | CASTRGTLNEKLFF
TRBJ2-6 | . | TRBV6-6 | 14 | . | TGTGCCAGCAGCGACAGTTTTGGGGCCAACGTCCTGACTTTC | CASSDSFGANVLTF
TRBJ1-2 | once | TRBV4-1 | 13 | . | TGCGCCAGCAGCCCCGACAGGAACTATGGCTACACCTTC | CASSPDRNYGYTF
TRBJ2-1 | . | TRBV19 | 16 | . | TGTGCCAGTAGTATAGATATAGTCCCCCCCAGGGATGAGCAGTTCTTC | CASSIDIVPPRDEQFF
TRBJ2-5 | . | TRBV14 | 17 | TRBD1 | TGTGCCAGCAGCTCCAAAGGGGGCAGGGGGATGCAAGAGACCCAGTACTTC | CASSSKGGRGMQETQYF
TRBJ2-3 | once | TRBV6-1 | 15 | TRBD2 | TGTGCCAGCAGTGAAGCGCTCGGGCCAGCGGGGGCGCAGTATTTT | CASSEALGPAGAQYF
TRBJ2-6 | . | TRBV30 | 13 | . | TGTGCCTGGAGAACGGGTGGGGCCAACGTCCTGACTTTC | CAWRTGGANVLTF
TRBJ1-5 | . | TRBV5-8 | 14 | . | TGTGCCAGCAGCTCACGACTGGAAAATCAGCCCCAGCATTTT | CASSSRLENQPQHF
TRBJ2-6 | . | TRBV5-4 | 18 | . | TGTGCCAGCAGCTTGTGGAGATCCAAGGGGCCTGGGGCCAACGTCCTGACTTTC | CASSLWRSKGPGANVLTF
TRBJ1-1 | . | TRBV6-1 | 13 | . | TGTGCCAGCAGTGAAGGTTCTGTGACTGAAGCTTTCTTT | CASSEGSVTEAFF
TRBJ1-5 | . | TRBV6-5 | 14 | . | TGTGCCAGCAGTTACCGGGGGGGCAATCAGCCCCAGCATTTT | CASSYRGGNQPQHF
TRBJ1-4 | . | TRBV2 | 14 | TRBD1 | TGTGCCAGCAGGGACAGGGGAACTAATGAAAAACTGTTTTTT | CASRDRGTNEKLFF
TRBJ2-3 | many | TRBV4-1 | 16 | TRBD2 | TGCGCCAGCAGCCAGGCTAGCGGGGCTTACACAGATACGCAGTATTTT | CASSQASGAYTDTQYF
TRBJ1-2 | . | TRBV30 | 13 | TRBD1 | TGTGCCTGGAGTCCGTTCACCGGGACAGGGACTATCTTC | CAWSPFTGTGTIF
TRBJ1-2 | once | TRBV18 | 15 | TRBD1 | TGTGCCAGCTCACCTTTGGGACAGGACTTACATGGCTACACCTTC | CASSPLGQDLHGYTF
TRBJ2-5 | . | TRBV5-6 | 12 | TRBD1 | TGTGCCAGCAACAGGGGTGTGGAGACCCAGTACTTC | CASNRGVETQYF
TRBJ2-6 | . | TRBV23-1 | 16 | . | TGCGCCAGCTACGGAGGGGGCGTACCTGGGGCCAACGTCCTGACTTTC | CASYGGGVPGANVLTF
TRBJ2-1 | . | TRBV6-2/TRBV6-3 | 13 | TRBD1 | TGTGCCAGCAGTTACTCGAATCAGGGGGAGAAGTTCTTC | CASSYSNQGEKFF
TRBJ2-1 | . | TRBV5-1 | 14 | TRBD1 | TGCGCCAGCAGCTTGAGGACAGGGGCCAATGAGCAGTTCTTC | CASSLRTGANEQFF
TRBJ1-2 | . | TRBV18 | 17 | . | TGTGCCAGCTCACCATTCCCCCCTAGCAGGCCTGACTATGGCTACACCTTC | CASSPFPPSRPDYGYTF
TRBJ2-7 | . | TRBV10-3 | 15 | TRBD2 | TGTGCCATCAGTGACGGTGCGGGAGGGACCTACGAGCAGTACTTC | CAISDGAGGTYEQYF
TRBJ2-1 | . | TRBV28 | 15 | . | TGTGCCAGCAGTCCGGTTACCAAAACCTACAATGAGCAGTTCTTC | CASSPVTKTYNEQFF
TRBJ1-1 | few | TRBV18 | 15 | TRBD1 | TGTGCCAGCTTCAACCAGTGGACAGGCGACACTGAAGCTTTCTTT | CASFNQWTGDTEAFF
TRBJ2-7 | . | TRBV6-5 | 12 | . | TGTGCCAGCACCTCACAGATCTACGAGCAGTACTTC | CASTSQIYEQYF
TRBJ1-3 | . | TRBV27 | 15 | . | TGTGCCAGCAGCTCCGGAGGGGTAGGCGGAAACACCATATATTTT | CASSSGGVGGNTIYF
TRBJ2-7 | few | TRBV7-8 | 17 | TRBD2 | TGTGCCAGCAGCTTAAGCGGGCCTGGCGGGAGTCTCTCCGAGCAGTACTTC | CASSLSGPGGSLSEQYF